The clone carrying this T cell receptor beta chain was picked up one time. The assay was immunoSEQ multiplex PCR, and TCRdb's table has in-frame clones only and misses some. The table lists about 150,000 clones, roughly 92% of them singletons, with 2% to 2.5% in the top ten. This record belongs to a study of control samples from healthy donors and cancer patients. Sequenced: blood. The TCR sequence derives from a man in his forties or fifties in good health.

CDR3 nucleotides: TGTGCCAGCAGTGAAGCAGGGGGATCAAGCGAGCAGTACTTC. This translates into CASSEAGGSSEQYF. This chain uses TRBV6-1 with TRBJ2-7; tentatively, D is TRBD1 (6 bases). This CDR3 comprises 14 residues. Germline V CDR1 and CDR2: MNHNS, SASEGT. Trimming took 0 bases from V and 6 from J, leaving 12 bases between them.